These 17 T cell receptor delta chains were all obtained from the same sample, sequenced in a study of γδ T cells in repeated Plasmodium falciparum infection. TCRdb reapplied CATT to the multiplex PCR reads. The repertoire includes about 57,000 delta-chain clones, approximately 1.7% of them detected once, and over 14% sits in the top ten. Gammadelta T cells were flow-sorted from PBMC into Vgamma9/Vdelta2+ and Vdelta2-negative populations for bulk analysis. The sequenced material came from gamma-delta T cells from blood. Receptors were obtained from a pool of human donors (malaria-infected and uninfected, not separated).

The chain links TRDV1 to TRDJ1; 9 nucleotides agree with TRDD3. TCRdb leaves out the J gene; it was filled in here by matching the DNA to germline. This CDR3 region has 17 residues. Germline V CDR1 and CDR2: TSWWSYY, QGS. V was clipped by 4 bases and J by 4 bases; unmatched bases: 13. CDR3 protein: CALGVDPRGYANDKLIF. CDR3 nucleotide sequence: TGTGCTCTTGGGGTTGACCCCCGGGGATACGCAAACGATAAACTCATCTTT.

This clone was detected a few times. This likely traces to a read error, being one base from a far larger clone. In the same sample, other DNA sequences code for this CDR3. V usage is TRDV2 and J usage is TRDJ1, with TRDD3 matching 8 bases. Germline V lookup: CDR1 GEAIGNYY, CDR2 EKD. This CDR3 is built from 14 residues. This CDR3 reads CACDTGIRYDKLIF. CDR3 sequence (DNA): TGTGCCTGTGACACCGGGATACGCTACGATAAGCTCATCTTT.

Many counts were recorded for this clone. The chain links TRDV1 to TRDJ1; 8 bases map to TRDD3. Losses at the gene ends were 2 bases for V and 6 bases for J; bases not matched to a gene: 11. This CDR3 region has 16 residues. Looked up from germline, CDR1 is TSWWSYY and CDR2 is QGS. In nucleotides, the CDR3 is TGTGCTCTTGGGGAAGATCTTTTTCTGGGGGAAAATAAACTCATCTTT. The encoded protein is CALGEDLFLGENKLIF.

Of note for this clone: The translation of this DNA and the TCRdb protein of a much larger clone differ at residue 6, probably owing to a read error; the protein shown here is translated from the DNA. J is TRDJ1 and V is TRDV1; TRDD3 agrees at 11 bases. In the absence of a J gene in TCRdb, the DNA was matched to germline to assign it here. J lost 4 bases, V lost 1 base, and 14 bases had no gene match. Germline CDR1 is TSWWSYY and CDR2 is QGS. The CDR3 loop spans 19 amino acids. CDR3 region: CALGEPGSWGIRDGDKLIF. The CDR3, as DNA: TGTGCTCTTGGGGAACCGGGTTCTTGGGGGATACGAGACGGCGATAAACTCATCTTT.

Of note for this clone: Its ends do not fully match the called genes, so a read error is possible. The chain uses TRAV36/DV7 and TRDJ1; tentative D call: TRDD2 (8 bases). TCRdb leaves out the J gene; it was filled in here by matching the DNA to germline. The CDR3 loop spans 18 amino acids. Germline V gene sequence: CDR1 VTNFRS, CDR2 LTSSGIE (reference sequence). The CDR3: CAVDFLRPPGGFKRELIF. The DNA for the CDR3 is TGTGCCGTGGACTTCCTACGTCCCCCCGGGGGATTCAAAAGGGAACTCATCTTT.

There are a few counts of this clone. Translating this DNA gives a protein that differs at residue 14 from the TCRdb one, which belongs to a much larger clone; a read error is likely, and the protein shown is this translation. The rearrangement uses TRDV1 and TRDJ1; possible D gene TRDD2, 6 bases. TCRdb supplies no J gene; here it was assigned by aligning the nucleotide sequence to germline. The CDR3 covers 19 residues. V was pared by 3 bases and J by 3 bases, with 26 bases between. CDR1 and CDR2 from the germline V gene are TSWWSYY and QGS. The CDR3 region has the DNA TGTGCTCTTGGGGACCGTTTACCTTCCCAAGGGGTCTACGCCGATAAACTCATCTTT. Its translation is CALGDRLPSQGVYADKLIF.

Comments on this clone: A far larger clone is one nucleotide away, so this likely arose from a read error. The chain recombines TRDV2 with TRDJ1; tentatively, D is TRDD3 (6 bases). TCRdb lists no J gene, so it was determined here by aligning the DNA to germline. Germline lookup yields CDR1 GEAIGNYY and CDR2 EKD. V gave up 4 bases and J gave up 7 bases, with 27 bases separating them. The CDR3 totals 17 residues. The DNA of the CDR3 is TGTGCCTGTGATACCCGTGTTGATACTGGGTGCGAGTGTAAACTCATCTTT. This sequence encodes CACDTRVDTGCECKLIF.

This clone appeared a few times. For this DNA, TCRdb reports the protein of a much larger clone, which diverges at residue 4, most likely from a read error; the protein presented here is translated directly from the DNA. The V and J genes are TRDV1 and TRDJ1; 12 bases agree with TRDD3. The J segment lost 1 base and the V segment lost 7 bases, leaving 28 bases of the junction unmatched. The germline gives CDR1 TSWWSYY, CDR2 QGS. The CDR3 has 23 residues. CDR3 nucleotides: TGTGCTCTTGAGGCACCTCCTACGGGCATACTGGGGGATACCAATCTTTGCACCGATAAACTCATCTTT. This gives the protein CALEAPPTGILGDTNLCTDKLIF.

A few counts support this clone. The protein in TCRdb stems from a much larger clone and differs at residue 21 from this DNA's translation, likely a read error; here the protein is translated from the DNA. CDR3 protein: CAFKKVLGPQGDKYPRYTDKPIF. CDR3 in DNA: TGTGCCTTTAAGAAGGTGTTGGGCCCCCAGGGGGATAAATATCCTAGGTACACTGATAAACCCATCTTT. The chain recombines TRDV3 with TRDJ1; 8 nucleotides match TRDD3. CDR1 TVYSNPD and CDR2 GDNSRS come from the germline V gene (reference sequence). CDR3 length equals 23 residues.

This clone was seen at least ten times. The protein given by TCRdb reflects a much larger clone and differs at residue 15 from this DNA's translation, likely from a read error; the protein shown is the DNA's translation. The gene calls are TRDV1 and TRDJ1, with D perhaps being TRDD2 or TRDD3 (5 bases each). The CDR3 has 17 residues. Germline lookup yields CDR1 TSWWSYY and CDR2 QGS. DNA for the CDR3: TGTGCTCTTGCTTCCGAAGGGGACCGACGATACACCGATAAACCCATCTTT. Encoded protein: CALASEGDRRYTDKPIF.

About this clone itself: The TCRdb protein, from a much larger clone, departs from this DNA's translation at residues 7 and 14, likely by read error; the protein shown derives from the DNA. The genes are TRDV2 and TRDJ1, with 11 bases fitting TRDD3. CDR3 size: 21 residues. Germline V gene sequence: CDR1 GEAIGNYY, CDR2 EKD. The trim removed 0 bases at V and 14 bases at J, leaving 31 bases unmatched. CDR3 region: CACDTDKWGIRVLSITPPRIF. The CDR3 DNA is TGTGCCTGTGACACCGACAAATGGGGGATACGCGTCTTATCAATCACACCCCCTCGGATCTTT.

Only a few counts were recorded for this clone. This likely stems from a read error, as it lies one base from a far larger clone. Other DNA sequences in the same sample also yield this CDR3. This chain connects TRDV1 to TRDJ1; D is undetermined. The V gene lost 8 bases and the J gene lost 2 bases, with 15 bases spanning the gap. This CDR3 spans 14 amino acids. Germline V gene sequence: CDR1 TSWWSYY, CDR2 QGS. The CDR3 reads CALSFPGVTDKLIF. In DNA, the CDR3 is TGTGCTCTTTCTTTCCCTGGCGTAACCGATAAACTCATCTTT.

This clone has ten or more counts. A far larger clone is only one base removed, so a read error is likely. The identical CDR3 is also encoded by other nucleotide sequences in the sample. The chain carries TRDV1 and TRDJ1; D is uncertain. V shed 4 bases and J shed 0 bases, with 24 bases lying between them. The CDR3 has 19 amino acids. CDR1 and CDR2 from the germline V gene are TSWWSYY and QGS. The CDR3, as DNA: TGTGCTCTTGGGGCCGGGGTACGTAAGGCCCCGTCTAACACCGATAAACTCATCTTT. This codes for CALGAGVRKAPSNTDKLIF.

In its sample, this clone was seen many times. A far larger clone is off by one base, so a read error is likely. Distinct nucleotide sequences in the sample also encode this CDR3. V is TRDV1 and J is TRDJ1; 7 positions agree with TRDD2. The CDR3 loop spans 18 amino acids. The V gene's germline CDR1 is TSWWSYY and CDR2 QGS. The CDR3 region is CALGELRQFLPYTDKLIF. The CDR3 DNA is TGTGCTCTTGGGGAACTTCGGCAATTCCTACCGTACACCGATAAGCTCATCTTT.

This clone was counted at least ten times. This rearrangement joins TRDV1 to TRDJ1; TRDD3 matches at 12 bases. Germline V gene data show CDR1 as TSWWSYY and CDR2 as QGS. The CDR3 spans 20 residues. Trimming at V came to 1 base and at J to 1 base, leaving 13 bases not matched to a gene. CDR3 nucleotides: TGTGCTCTTGGGGAACCCCTTTCCTACTGGGGGATACTCCCCACCGATAAACTCATCTTT. Protein sequence: CALGEPLSYWGILPTDKLIF.

Note on this clone: Translating this DNA gives a protein that differs at residue 19 from the TCRdb one, which belongs to a much larger clone; a read error is likely, and the protein shown is this translation. CDR3 sequence reads: CALGDPRFRLTNWGIRLTADKLIF. The CDR3, as DNA: TGTGCTCTTGGGGATCCTCGTTTCCGTCTCACTAACTGGGGGATACGCTTAACAGCCGATAAACTCATCTTT. V is TRDV1 and J is TRDJ1, with TRDD3 matching over 13 bases. The CDR3 length is 24 residues. V gave up 3 bases and J gave up 3 bases; unmatched junction bases: 28. Looked up from germline, CDR1 is TSWWSYY and CDR2 is QGS.

A remark on this clone: TCRdb pairs this DNA with a much larger clone's protein that differs at residue 17, likely a read error; the protein shown was translated from the DNA. The J gene went uncalled, whereas the V gene is TRDV3. The germline CDR1 and CDR2 sequences are TVYSNPD and GDNSRS (reference sequence). The CDR3 length is 19 residues. In DNA form, the CDR3 reads TGTGCCGGTGTGCCTTCCCGTTATTTCTCGGTGTCCCGCACCGATAAACCCATCTTT. Its protein is CAGVPSRYFSVSRTDKPIF.